These T cell receptor beta chains were read from a single sample in a study of blood T cell repertoires in COVID-19. Method: immunoSEQ multiplex PCR; TCRdb's copy keeps in-frame clones and lacks some. This table holds 150,000 to 200,000 clones, about four fifths found once. The sample comprised PBMCs or T cells enriched from blood (not recorded which). These receptors were collected from a man aged 45-65 years who had recovered from COVID-19. The conserved cysteine and the conserved F or W are not part of the CDR3 here.

V gene: TRBV6-4; CDR3 protein: ASSDANPADTQY
V gene: TRBV4-3; CDR3 protein: ASSQVTGPYGYT
V gene: TRBV13; CDR3 protein: ASRVLPGSLANTEAF
V gene: TRBV27; CDR3 protein: ASKITSGANVLT
V gene: TRBV11-2; CDR3 protein: ASTPGAGGLETQY
V gene: TRBV9; CDR3 protein: ASSGHREGDGGYEQY
V gene: TRBV18; CDR3 protein: ASSPFTGGFNSPLH
V gene: TRBV7-2; CDR3 protein: ASSLEAGQPQH
V gene: TRBV18; CDR3 protein: ASSPAENTEAF
V gene: TRBV5-1; CDR3 protein: ASSPPGQGVTNEKLF
V gene: TRBV7-9; CDR3 protein: ASSSETESAGYT
V gene: TRBV7-9; CDR3 protein: ASSLMGGAEAF
V gene: TRBV19; CDR3 protein: ASRPSGTGSFGGYT
V gene: TRBV4-3; CDR3 protein: ATQGPGGGYT
V gene: TRBV5-1; CDR3 protein: ASSPGATGVPGNTIY